The 20 T cell receptor beta chains below all came from one sample that was sequenced in a study of OX40 agonist ivuxolimab in advanced cancers. Clones were sequenced by immunoSEQ multiplex PCR, and TCRdb holds only the in-frame ones, with some missing. This sample carries some 46,000 clones, roughly nine tenths of them seen once, and the ten largest clones take 11% to 15%. The sequenced sample was CD4+ or CD8+ T cells sorted from blood, obtained in a trial of the OX40 agonist ivuxolimab. These receptors were taken from an adult with an advanced solid tumor such as melanoma, head and neck, liver or kidney cancer.

The chain combines TRBV14 with TRBJ2-1, with 8 bases lining up with TRBD2. Germline CDR1 and CDR2: SGHDN and FVKESK. V lost 2 bases and J lost 6; bases outside the gene matches: 6. This CDR3 has 15 residues. The CDR3 coding sequence is TGTGCCAGCAGCCAACCGGGACTAGGAGGCAATGAGCAGTTCTTC. Translation: CASSQPGLGGNEQFF.

The chain couples TRBV9 to TRBJ2-2; maybe TRBD2 (6 bases). The CDR3 totals 14 residues. Germline V CDR1 and CDR2: SGDLS, YYNGEE. The V gene lost 1 base and the J gene lost 5 bases, with 9 bases spanning the gap. The CDR3, as DNA: TGTGCCAGCAGCGTAAAGGGGACTACCGGGGAGCTGTTTTTT. Encoded protein: CASSVKGTTGELFF.

The chain recombines TRBV4-1 with TRBJ2-7; 10 nucleotides align to TRBD2. The CDR3 is 16 amino acids. Germline-derived CDR1 and CDR2 are MGHRA and YSYEKL. V was clipped by 3 bases and J by 6 bases; unmatched bases: 11. This chain's CDR3 is CASSHPPAGGVGEQYF. The CDR3 DNA is TGCGCCAGCAGCCACCCACCAGCGGGAGGGGTCGGCGAGCAGTACTTC.

The rearrangement joins TRBV7-6 to TRBJ1-1, with 7 bases fitting TRBD1. CDR1 is SGHVS and CDR2 is FNYEAQ in the germline V gene. The CDR3 is made up of 16 amino acids. The trim removed 5 bases at V and 3 bases at J, leaving 12 bases unmatched. The CDR3 bases are TGTGCCAGCAGCCCCGGGACAGCCAGAGGGTACACTGAAGCTTTCTTT. Its translation is CASSPGTARGYTEAFF.

J is TRBJ1-4 and V is TRBV6-1; the match to TRBD1 covers 7 bases. The germline V gene encodes CDR1 MNHNS and CDR2 SASEGT. V trimming: 1 base; J trimming: 5 bases; junction bases outside the gene matches: 7. The CDR3 runs 16 residues. The CDR3 spells CASSEDPGTENEKLFF. CDR3 bases: TGTGCCAGCAGTGAAGACCCCGGGACAGAAAATGAAAAACTGTTTTTT.

In DNA, the CDR3 is TGTGCCAGCAGCTTAGAGGCGACATCGGCCCAGCCCCAGCATTTT. Its translation is CASSLEATSAQPQHF. The V and J genes are TRBV7-2 and TRBJ1-5, with D unresolved. V was pared by 1 base and J by 7 bases, with 14 bases between. This CDR3 has 15 residues. CDR1 and CDR2 (germline): SGHTA, FQGNSA.

A single count supports this clone. CDR3 nucleotides: TGTGCCTGGAGGGGCCGGACAGGAAGAGAGTATAATTCACCCCTCCACTTT. Amino acids: CAWRGRTGREYNSPLHF. The chain joins TRBV30 to TRBJ1-6; 7 nucleotides agree with TRBD1. This CDR3 has 17 amino acids. V gave up 3 bases and J gave up 4 bases; unmatched junction bases: 12. The germline gives CDR1 GTSNPN, CDR2 SVGIG (reference sequence).

The rearrangement joins TRBV5-4 to TRBJ2-7; D possibly corresponds to TRBD1 (6 bases). The V and J ends lost 1 base and 2 bases respectively, with 10 bases between them. Germline lookup yields CDR1 SGHNT and CDR2 YYREEE (reference sequence). The CDR3 loop spans 14 amino acids. CDR3 protein: CASSLKQGTYEQYF. DNA for the CDR3: TGTGCCAGCAGCTTGAAACAGGGAACCTACGAGCAGTACTTC.

The chain carries TRBV6-1 and TRBJ1-5; D ambiguous. Per the germline V gene, CDR1 is MNHNS and CDR2 is SASEGT. The CDR3 has 13 residues. The ends were cut back, 8 bases at V and 1 base at J, with 9 bases in the middle. CDR3 nucleotide sequence: TGTGCCAGCGATCTCTACAGCAATCAGCCCCAGCATTTT. The encoded protein is CASDLYSNQPQHF.

The rearrangement links TRBV9 to TRBJ1-5; 9 bases match TRBD1. Germline V CDR1 and CDR2: SGDLS, YYNGEE. Trimming removed 6 bases from V and 2 bases from J; junction bases left unmatched: 9. This CDR3 is built from 16 residues. CDR3 sequence reads: CASNSDRGLGNQPQHF. The CDR3 coding sequence is TGTGCCAGCAATTCTGACAGGGGGTTGGGCAATCAGCCCCAGCATTTT.

The chain uses TRBV13 and TRBJ2-4; D unclear. V lost 0 bases to trimming and J lost 1 base, with 7 bases between them. Germline CDR1 is PRHDT and CDR2 is FYEKMQ (reference sequence). CDR3 length: 15 amino acids. The CDR3 protein is CASSLGGDAKNIQYF. CDR3 in DNA: TGTGCCAGCAGCTTAGGGGGCGACGCCAAAAACATTCAGTACTTC.

The chain uses TRBV7-2 and TRBJ2-7, with D hard to call. The CDR3 runs 14 residues. Per the germline V gene, CDR1 is SGHTA and CDR2 is FQGNSA. Trimming removed 3 bases at V and 5 bases at J, with 14 bases between. CDR3 loop: CASSFGVGVHEQYF. In nucleotides, the CDR3 is TGTGCCAGCAGCTTTGGCGTTGGTGTCCACGAGCAGTACTTC.

This clone was observed once. The gene calls are TRBV4-1 and TRBJ2-3; 7 bases map to TRBD2. With 1 base clipped from V and 4 bases from J, the junction kept 8 bases outside the gene matches. CDR1 MGHRA and CDR2 YSYEKL come from the germline V gene. The CDR3 runs 16 residues. The CDR3 DNA is TGCGCCAGCAGCCAAGCCGGCGGGAGATGGGCAGATACGCAGTATTTT. The encoded protein is CASSQAGGRWADTQYF.

The V call is TRBV11-2, the J call TRBJ2-1; TRBD2 agrees at 10 bases. Germline CDR1 SGHAT, CDR2 FQNNGV. J was trimmed by 4 bases and V by 8 bases; bases with no gene match: 8. The CDR3 runs to 15 residues. The CDR3 coding sequence is TGTGCCAGCGTGTTAGCGGGAGGCCGTTACAATGAGCAGTTCTTC. Its protein is CASVLAGGRYNEQFF.

Note on this clone: The conserved closing phenylalanine or tryptophan is absent in this CDR3, likely reflecting a read error. The V call is TRBV10-1, the J call TRBJ2-7; 10 bases are a match to TRBD1. CDR1 is WNHNN and CDR2 is SYGVQD in the germline V gene (reference sequence). The CDR3 contains 14 residues. V shed 3 bases and J 3 bases; nucleotides not matched to a gene: 2. CDR3 sequence reads: CASSEGTGVYEQYL. In DNA, the CDR3 is TGCGCCAGCAGTGAAGGGACAGGGGTCTACGAGCAGTACCTC.

The V call is TRBV5-6, the J call TRBJ2-7; 7 bases line up with TRBD1. V dropped 5 bases and J dropped 6; count of bases not matched to a gene: 11. Germline V CDR1 and CDR2: SGHDT, YYEEEE. CDR3 length: 14 residues. CDR3 coding DNA: TGTGCCAGCAGTTACCGGGACAGCTTCGGCGAGCAGTACTTC. Encoded protein: CASSYRDSFGEQYF.

The rearrangement uses TRBV7-9 and TRBJ1-2, with 10 bases lining up with TRBD1. J lost 6 bases, V lost 5 bases, and 6 bases had no gene match. Per germline, CDR1 SEHNR and CDR2 FQNEAQ (reference sequence). The CDR3 is made up of 14 amino acids. CDR3 in amino acids: CASSPDRGRDGYTF. DNA of the CDR3: TGTGCCAGCAGCCCAGACAGGGGGCGGGATGGCTACACCTTC.

The chain employs TRBV18 and TRBJ1-2; D is ambiguous. The V gene lost 4 bases and the J gene lost 4 bases, with 7 bases spanning the gap. The germline CDR1 and CDR2 sequences are KGHSH and LQKENI. CDR3 length: 12 amino acids. This CDR3 reads CASSQGLYGYTF. CDR3 bases: TGTGCCAGCTCACAAGGGCTCTATGGCTACACCTTC. Full variable domain (remainder filled in from reference TRBV18 and TRBJ1-2): NAGVMQNPRHLVRRRGQEARLRCSPMKGHSHVYWYRQLPEEGLKFMVYLQKENIIDESGMPKERFSAEFPKEGPSILRIQQVVRGDSAAYFCASSQGLYGYTFGSGTRLTVV.

The V gene is TRBV6-1, the J gene TRBJ2-1; 8 bases match TRBD1. The germline V gene has CDR1 MNHNS and CDR2 SASEGT. This CDR3 is 16 amino acids long. With V trimmed by 0 bases and J by 0 bases, 1 base remained unmatched. CDR3 bases: TGTGCCAGCAGTGAAGCGGGGACAGGCTCCTACAATGAGCAGTTCTTC. Its protein product is CASSEAGTGSYNEQFF.

The rearrangement joins TRBV19 to TRBJ2-7, with D possibly being TRBD2 (5 bases). Trimming pared 3 bases from V and 2 bases from J, leaving 8 bases between. The CDR3 contains 13 residues. Per germline, CDR1 LNHDA and CDR2 SQIVND (reference sequence). For the CDR3, the DNA is TGTGCCAGTAGTATCACCGGGGCCTACGAGCAGTACTTC. This encodes CASSITGAYEQYF.